This entry is about one TCR beta chain. TCRdb reprocessed the PCR reads via MiXCR and lists one record per CDR3 protein. The sample records tens of thousands of distinct CDR3 sequences, 40% to 60% being singletons. The time point denotes: after preoperative PTX-NDP chemotherapy. The sample originates from a study of esophageal squamous cell carcinoma under preoperative chemotherapy. The trim removed 10 bases at V and 6 bases at J, leaving 3 bases unmatched. The CDR3 runs 11 residues. The V gene is TRBV12-3 or TRBV12-4, the J gene TRBJ2-1; 7 nucleotides align to TRBD2. This sample was taken from a patient given preoperative chemotherapy. This sequence originates from a human donor with esophageal squamous cell carcinoma. The donor label of this sample is uncertain. As DNA, the CDR3 is TGTGCCACTGGACTAGTCAATGAGCAGTTCTTC. Translation gives CATGLVNEQFF.